Below are 25 T cell receptor beta chains sequenced from a single sample in a study of tumor-infiltrating lymphocytes in localized non-small cell lung cancer. Assay: immunoSEQ multiplex PCR; the TCRdb copy retains only in-frame clones and omits some. The sample lists 9,500 to 15,000 clones; 60% to 85% were seen once. The source material was uninvolved lung tissue not adjacent to the tumor. The receptor source for this set is a human donor with non-small cell lung cancer.

This sequence joins TRBV27 and TRBJ1-4, with no clear D. This CDR3 region has 16 residues. Trimming pared 3 bases from V and 4 bases from J, leaving 15 bases between. The germline V gene encodes CDR1 MNHEY and CDR2 SMNVEV (reference sequence). Written as DNA, the CDR3 is TGTGCCAGCAGTTTTACATTGGGCAGACATAATGAAAAACTGTTTTTT. As protein: CASSFTLGRHNEKLFF.

The chain joins TRBV14 to TRBJ2-7; weak D call: TRBD1 (5 bases). Trimming removed 3 bases at V and 5 bases at J, with 11 bases between. The CDR3 length is 13 residues. Germline V gene sequence: CDR1 SGHDN, CDR2 FVKESK. The CDR3 region has the DNA TGTGCCAGCAGCCACAGGGTTTTCAACGAGCAGTACTTC. Its protein product is CASSHRVFNEQYF.

The J gene is TRBJ2-7, the V gene TRBV5-1, with 7 bases lining up with TRBD2. CDR3 length: 14 amino acids. Germline assignment: CDR1 SGHRS and CDR2 YFSETQ. V lost 4 bases, J lost 3 bases, and 7 bases stayed unmatched. In nucleotides, the CDR3 is TGCGCCAGCAGCCCAGGACTAGTGGGCTACGAGCAGTACTTC. Translating it yields CASSPGLVGYEQYF.

The gene calls are TRBV7-9 and TRBJ1-5; 9 bases are a match to TRBD1. J gave up 7 bases and V 1 base, and 11 bases lay outside the gene matches. The CDR3 is 17 amino acids. CDR1 is SEHNR, CDR2 FQNEAQ, per germline (reference sequence). The CDR3 coding sequence is TGTGCCAGCAGCTTAGGGGTGGGACAGGGATTTGGACAGCCCCAGCATTTT. It is translated as CASSLGVGQGFGQPQHF.

This clone was observed a few times. This chain uses TRBV7-6 with TRBJ2-2; D remains ambiguous. This CDR3 is built from 11 residues. Trimming pared 6 bases from V and 5 bases from J, leaving 4 bases between. Looked up from germline, CDR1 is SGHVS and CDR2 is FNYEAQ. The CDR3 DNA reads as TGTGCCAGCAGTCTTACCGGGGAGCTGTTTTTT. It encodes CASSLTGELFF.

The chain is built from TRBV28 and TRBJ1-2, with 7 nucleotides matching TRBD1. This CDR3 spans 16 amino acids. The germline gives CDR1 MDHEN, CDR2 SYDVKM. J lost 6 bases, V lost 2 bases, and 12 bases had no gene match. This CDR3 is CASSLSVGIQGNGYTF. The CDR3, as DNA: TGTGCCAGCAGTTTAAGTGTTGGGATACAGGGGAATGGCTACACCTTC.

This clone came up a few times. The chain joins TRBV7-9 to TRBJ2-1; D is unresolved. Germline values: CDR1 SEHNR, CDR2 FQNEAQ (reference sequence). Trimming pared 1 base from V and 5 bases from J, leaving 6 bases between. This CDR3 is 13 amino acids long. The CDR3: CASSLDPNNEQFF. CDR3 DNA: TGTGCCAGCAGCTTAGACCCCAACAATGAGCAGTTCTTC.

The chain has TRBV29-1 and TRBJ2-7; D possibly uses TRBD1 or TRBD2 (6 bases each). This CDR3 has 13 amino acids. CDR1 and CDR2 from the germline V gene are SQVTM and ANQGSEA. V gave up 6 bases and J gave up 4 bases, with 16 bases separating them. CDR3 amino acids: CSVSRGALYEQYF. The CDR3 bases are TGCAGCGTGTCGAGGGGGGCACTTTACGAGCAGTACTTC.

The chain is built from TRBV27 and TRBJ2-7, with D perhaps matching TRBD2 (6 bases). V was shortened by 0 bases and J by 2 bases, with 8 bases between the two germline ends. The CDR3 consists of 14 residues. Germline CDR1 is MNHEY and CDR2 is SMNVEV (reference sequence). The CDR3 loop is CASSLSGGPYEQYF. Here the CDR3 DNA reads TGTGCCAGCAGTTTATCGGGGGGTCCCTACGAGCAGTACTTC.

The chain uses TRBV5-1 and TRBJ1-1; the D is unclear. Per the germline V gene, CDR1 is SGHRS and CDR2 is YFSETQ. The CDR3 runs to 15 residues. Trimming stripped 4 bases from V and 0 bases from J, with 13 bases between. CDR3 in DNA: TGCGCCAGCAGCCAGACGACGGGGATGAACACTGAAGCTTTCTTT. Its translation: CASSQTTGMNTEAFF.

The V call is TRBV30, the J call TRBJ2-7; D uncertain. Looked up from germline, CDR1 is GTSNPN and CDR2 is SVGIG (reference sequence). This CDR3 is built from 11 residues. V was shortened by 0 bases and J by 5 bases, with 5 bases between the two germline ends. CDR3 in DNA: TGTGCCTGGAGTGTTATGAACGAGCAGTACTTC. As protein: CAWSVMNEQYF.

CDR3 sequence: CAWSGTRVKAFF. Written as DNA, the CDR3 is TGTGCCTGGAGTGGGACCCGTGTTAAGGCTTTCTTT. The chain recombines TRBV30 with TRBJ1-1; D is uncertain. The germline CDR1 and CDR2 sequences are GTSNPN and SVGIG (reference sequence). This CDR3 is 12 amino acids long. V was shortened by 1 base and J by 11 bases, with 14 bases between the two germline ends.

The V gene is TRBV14, the J gene TRBJ2-7; 9 nucleotides match TRBD2. V shed 3 bases and J 5 bases; nucleotides not matched to a gene: 5. Germline CDR1 is SGHDN and CDR2 is FVKESK. The CDR3 contains 14 residues. CDR3 in DNA: TGTGCCAGCAGCCACCCTAGCGGGATCCACGAGCAGTACTTC. It specifies CASSHPSGIHEQYF.

This clone was recorded once. The V and J genes are TRBV30 and TRBJ2-7; no firm D call. V was shortened by 4 bases and J by 1 base, with 8 bases between the two germline ends. The germline gives CDR1 GTSNPN, CDR2 SVGIG (reference sequence). This CDR3 has 12 amino acids. The CDR3 loop is CAWTKGSYEQYF. CDR3 DNA sequence: TGTGCCTGGACGAAGGGATCCTACGAGCAGTACTTC.

The V gene is TRBV7-9, the J gene TRBJ1-1; possibly TRBD1 for D (5 bases). Germline V gene lookup returns CDR1 SEHNR and CDR2 FQNEAQ (reference sequence). Trimming removed 2 bases from V and 10 bases from J, with 14 bases in between. CDR3 length equals 13 residues. In DNA, the CDR3 is TGTGCCAGCAGCTTACACAGTGACGGGGGAGCTTTCTTT. Amino acid sequence: CASSLHSDGGAFF.

The V call is TRBV7-9, the J call TRBJ2-7, with 10 bases fitting TRBD2. V was pared by 3 bases and J by 2 bases, with 7 bases of the junction left unmatched. The germline V gene encodes CDR1 SEHNR and CDR2 FQNEAQ (reference sequence). This CDR3 has 16 residues. The CDR3 nucleotides are TGTGCCAGCAGCTTCCCTAGCGGGAGCCCCCCCTACGAGCAGTACTTC. It specifies CASSFPSGSPPYEQYF.

This clone was picked up a small number of times. The V gene is TRBV11-2, the J gene TRBJ1-1; a possible D gene is TRBD1 (6 bases). Trimming took off 8 bases at V and 1 base at J, with 17 bases between the two ends. Germline CDR1 is SGHAT and CDR2 is FQNNGV. The CDR3 consists of 15 residues. CDR3 protein: CASLLTGYRNTEAFF. CDR3 coding DNA: TGTGCCAGCCTACTTACAGGGTATCGGAACACTGAAGCTTTCTTT.

The chain is built from TRBV5-1 and TRBJ2-5, with D perhaps being TRBD1 or TRBD2 (7 bases each). The V end was cut by 3 bases, the J end by 5 bases, with 14 bases between. The CDR3 has 14 residues. Germline-derived CDR1 and CDR2 are SGHRS and YFSETQ. CDR3 in amino acids: CASSSQGEGETQYF. CDR3 nucleotide sequence: TGCGCCAGCAGCTCCCAGGGGGAGGGCGAGACCCAGTACTTC.

The rearrangement links TRBV7-2 to TRBJ2-7, with D perhaps TRBD1 (6 bases). The CDR3 extends over 14 amino acids. Trimming removed 4 bases from V and 0 bases from J, with 10 bases in between. Germline V gene data show CDR1 as SGHTA and CDR2 as FQGNSA. This chain's CDR3 is CASSSDRTSYEQYF. CDR3 in DNA: TGTGCCAGCAGCTCAGACAGGACCTCCTACGAGCAGTACTTC. Looking up the rest from reference TRBV7-2 and TRBJ2-7 gives the full variable domain: GAGVSQSPSNKVTEKGKDVELRCDPISGHTALYWYRQSLGQGLEFLIYFQGNSAPDKSGLPSDRFSAERTGGSVSTLTIQRTQQEDSAVYLCASSSDRTSYEQYFGPGTRLTVT.

The chain couples TRBV28 to TRBJ2-6; no firm D call. Per the germline V gene, CDR1 is MDHEN and CDR2 is SYDVKM. The CDR3 spans 15 residues. Trimming took off 8 bases at V and 0 bases at J, with 11 bases between the two ends. This CDR3 reads CASRSLASGANVLTF. CDR3 DNA: TGTGCCAGCCGTAGTCTGGCCTCTGGGGCCAACGTCCTGACTTTC.

The sample holds a few counts of this clone. The chain links TRBV10-3 to TRBJ1-5; D not certain. Looked up from germline, CDR1 is ENHRY and CDR2 is SYGVKD. This CDR3 is built from 15 residues. V shed 6 bases and J shed 1 base, with 13 bases lying between them. The CDR3 DNA sequence: TGTGCCATCAGGGACGGACGGCTCAGCAATCAGCCCCAGCATTTT. Encoded protein: CAIRDGRLSNQPQHF.

The V and J genes are TRBV2 and TRBJ1-5, with D perhaps TRBD1 (6 bases). This CDR3 has 13 amino acids. Trimming shortened V by 8 bases and J by 7 bases, and 15 bases separated the two germline ends. Per germline, CDR1 SNHLY and CDR2 FYNNEI. Written as DNA, the CDR3 is TGTGCCAGCGACACGGGGGCGGGACAGCCCCAGCATTTT. This sequence encodes CASDTGAGQPQHF.

The chain carries TRBV30 and TRBJ1-1; D gene uncertain. V lost 5 bases and J 0 bases, leaving 13 bases between the germline ends. The germline V gene has CDR1 GTSNPN and CDR2 SVGIG (reference sequence). This CDR3 spans 14 amino acids. The CDR3 loop reads CAWGPGHMNTEAFF. CDR3 coding DNA: TGTGCCTGGGGACCCGGGCACATGAACACTGAAGCTTTCTTT.

This chain uses TRBV30 with TRBJ1-4; 9 nucleotides line up with TRBD1. Unmatched junction bases numbered 7, after V lost 6 bases and J lost 8 bases. This CDR3 is 13 amino acids long. CDR1 and CDR2 (germline): GTSNPN, SVGIG (reference sequence). CDR3 sequence (DNA): TGTGCCTGCCGGGGACAGGGATCCGAAAAACTGTTTTTT. Its protein product is CACRGQGSEKLFF.

V gene TRBV15 combines with J gene TRBJ2-2; D is perhaps TRBD1 or TRBD2 (5 bases each). The CDR3 consists of 14 residues. Per the germline V gene, CDR1 is LNHNV and CDR2 is YYDKDF (reference sequence). V was cut by 6 bases and J by 5 bases, with 13 bases left in between. The CDR3: CATRPGGETGELFF. The DNA of the CDR3 is TGTGCCACCAGGCCTGGGGGTGAGACCGGGGAGCTGTTTTTT.